This paragraph covers one T cell receptor beta chain sequence. Its matching antigen is unknown. Via MiXCR, TCRdb re-called the 5' RACE reads, giving one row per CDR3 protein. The profile covers hundreds of thousands of distinct CDR3 sequences, with over 15% appearing a single time and 12% taken by the ten largest. This entry belongs to a study of T-cell memory formation after mild COVID-19. Looking at the study overall: TCR clusters were largely donor specific. General study results and limits: There was a balanced CD4/CD8 profile in clones contracting day 15 to 85, and later expanders leaned CD4+.

Trimming cost V 3 bases and J 0 bases, with 8 bases left between them. From germline, CDR1 is KGHDR and CDR2 SFDVKD. The CDR3 is 15 amino acids. The chain employs TRBV24-1 and TRBJ1-5, with D hard to call. The sample comprised PBMCs or a T cell subset sorted from them (not recorded which). This TCR was sampled from an adult woman who had mild COVID-19 (a few samples of this study predate the infection). Cell type and time point are not known. CDR3 sequence: CATSDAEYSNQPQHF. CDR3 in DNA: TGTGCCACCAGTGATGCGGAGTATAGCAATCAGCCCCAGCATTTT.